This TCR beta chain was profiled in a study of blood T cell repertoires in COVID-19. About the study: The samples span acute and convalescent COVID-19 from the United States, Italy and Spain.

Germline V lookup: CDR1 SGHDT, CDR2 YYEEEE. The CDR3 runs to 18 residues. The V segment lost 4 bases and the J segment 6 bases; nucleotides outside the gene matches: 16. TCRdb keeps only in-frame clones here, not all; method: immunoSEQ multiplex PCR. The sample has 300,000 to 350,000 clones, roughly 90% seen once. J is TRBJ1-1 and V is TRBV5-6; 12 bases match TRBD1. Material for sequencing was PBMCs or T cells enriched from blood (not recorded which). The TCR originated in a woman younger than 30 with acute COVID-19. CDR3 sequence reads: CASSGTLGTGGAKAEAFF. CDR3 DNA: TGTGCCAGCAGCGGGACCCTCGGGACAGGGGGCGCGAAGGCTGAAGCTTTCTTT.